The source of this T cell receptor (beta chain) is a study of T cell repertoires and Cas9 in healthy adults. Study context: Characterization of SpCas9-reactive CD4 and CD8 T cells covered multi-effector potency, cytotoxicity and lineage. The study's findings and limits: In vitro, SpCas9-reactive Tregs were reported to curb effector T cell proliferation and function.

Sequencing was performed with immunoSEQ multiplex PCR; in TCRdb, only in-frame clones are kept and a portion is missing. The table shows about 13,000 clones, with roughly 89% occurring only once. With respect to this clone: Its antigen is not identified.

Trimming took off 0 bases at V and 2 bases at J, with 12 bases between the two ends. Germline CDR1 is SGHDN and CDR2 is FVKESK. The CDR3 sequence is 16 residues long. This chain uses TRBV14 with TRBJ2-3; TRBD1 might be the D (6 bases). The sample taken for sequencing was Tregs (CD4+, CD25+, CD127-, CD137-, CD154-) from PBMCs; culture status not recorded. The receptor was isolated from a human donor in good health. The CDR3 sequence: CASSQDWTALTDTQYF. CDR3 sequence (DNA): TGTGCCAGCAGCCAAGACTGGACAGCCCTCACAGATACGCAGTATTTT.